A single sample gave rise to the 25 T cell receptor beta chains below, sequenced in a study of blood T cell repertoires in COVID-19. Measured with immunoSEQ multiplex PCR; TCRdb has only the in-frame clones, and not every one. The data show around 300,000 clones, around 90% seen once. Sequenced input: peripheral blood. The receptors were gathered from a young woman with COVID-19, enrolled during active disease.

V and J are TRBV11-2 and TRBJ1-1, with 8 bases aligning to TRBD1. CDR1 and CDR2 (germline): SGHAT, FQNNGV. The CDR3 is 15 residues long. V trimming: 1 base; J trimming: 1 base; junction bases outside the gene matches: 2. The CDR3, as DNA: TGTGCCAGCAGCTTAGGGGGGACAGGGAACACTGAAGCTTTCTTT. Translated, it gives CASSLGGTGNTEAFF.

The chain is built from TRBV5-1 and TRBJ2-3, with D possibly being TRBD2 (6 bases). Looked up from germline, CDR1 is SGHRS and CDR2 is YFSETQ. V was trimmed by 0 bases and J by 1 base, leaving 12 bases between them. CDR3 size: 16 residues. The CDR3 loop is CASSLVPREGTDTQYF. In DNA form, the CDR3 reads TGCGCCAGCAGCTTGGTTCCCAGGGAGGGCACAGATACGCAGTATTTT.

With respect to this clone: Other nucleotide sequences from this sample produce the same CDR3. The V call is TRBV24-1, the J call TRBJ2-2; D not certain. There are 13 residues in the CDR3. Germline V lookup: CDR1 KGHDR, CDR2 SFDVKD. The V end lost 4 bases, the J end lost 4 bases, and 6 bases lay between the germline ends. The CDR3 region is CATSETTTGELFF. The CDR3 bases are TGTGCCACCAGTGAAACAACCACCGGGGAGCTGTTTTTT.

This chain joins TRBV5-1 and TRBJ2-3; TRBD2 is a possible D gene (5 bases). CDR3 size: 14 residues. Germline V gene data show CDR1 as SGHRS and CDR2 as YFSETQ. V lost 5 bases to trimming and J lost 0 bases, with 10 bases between them. This chain's CDR3 is CASRDGVSTDTQYF. The DNA for the CDR3 is TGCGCCAGCAGGGACGGGGTTAGCACAGATACGCAGTATTTT.

The chain combines TRBV19 with TRBJ1-5, with D possibly being TRBD1 (6 bases). The CDR3 has 17 amino acids. The germline gives CDR1 LNHDA, CDR2 SQIVND (reference sequence). Trimming pared 5 bases from V and 0 bases from J, leaving 17 bases between. CDR3 coding DNA: TGTGCCAGTAGTCCATACGGACAGAGTCCTAGCAATCAGCCCCAGCATTTT. It is translated as CASSPYGQSPSNQPQHF.

The chain carries TRBV19 and TRBJ2-7; the D gene is possibly TRBD1 (5 bases). This CDR3 has 15 amino acids. Germline CDR1 LNHDA, CDR2 SQIVND (reference sequence). Trimming stripped 5 bases from V and 5 bases from J, with 19 bases between. The DNA for the CDR3 is TGTGCCAGTAGTGGCACTGGGGCAGGGTTGCACGAGCAGTACTTC. It is translated as CASSGTGAGLHEQYF.

The rearrangement joins TRBV4-3 to TRBJ1-6; D perhaps matches TRBD1 (5 bases). V was pared by 0 bases and J by 9 bases, with 12 bases between. Per the germline V gene, CDR1 is LGHNA and CDR2 is YSLEER. CDR3 length: 15 residues. The DNA for the CDR3 is TGCGCCAGCAGCCAAGATGACGGTAGGGGTTCACCCCTCCACTTT. Protein: CASSQDDGRGSPLHF.

The chain couples TRBV30 to TRBJ1-2; D remains unclear. The CDR3 is made up of 12 amino acids. Germline-derived CDR1 and CDR2 are GTSNPN and SVGIG (reference sequence). V lost 3 bases and J 8 bases, leaving 13 bases between the germline ends. The CDR3 protein is CAWSSPGNGYTF. The CDR3 nucleotides read TGTGCCTGGAGCTCCCCGGGGAACGGCTACACCTTC.

The chain couples TRBV28 to TRBJ1-4; TRBD1 is a possible D gene (6 bases). This CDR3 has 14 amino acids. The ends were cut back, 2 bases at V and 8 bases at J, with 12 bases in the middle. Germline values: CDR1 MDHEN, CDR2 SYDVKM. As DNA, the CDR3 is TGTGCCAGCAGTTTAGCGTCGGGGGGCGAAAAACTGTTTTTT. Translation gives CASSLASGGEKLFF.

DNA of the CDR3: TGTGCCAGTAGTATATCCCTAGCGGGGGGCACCGGGGAGCTGTTTTTT. Translating it yields CASSISLAGGTGELFF. This chain links TRBV19 with TRBJ2-2; 11 bases are shared with TRBD2. The V gene end was trimmed by 2 bases and the J gene end by 4 bases; junction bases not matched to a gene: 3. Germline assignment: CDR1 LNHDA and CDR2 SQIVND (reference sequence). The CDR3 loop spans 16 amino acids. Full variable domain (missing parts from reference TRBV19 and TRBJ2-2): DGGITQSPKYLFRKEGQNVTLSCEQNLNHDAMYWYRQDPGQGLRLIYYSQIVNDFQKGDIAEGYSVSREKKESFPLTVTSAQKNPTAFYLCASSISLAGGTGELFFGEGSRLTVL.

This chain links TRBV10-3 with TRBJ2-2; 8 nucleotides match TRBD2. The trim removed 5 bases at V and 6 bases at J, leaving 8 bases unmatched. This CDR3 region has 15 residues. Germline-derived CDR1 and CDR2 are ENHRY and SYGVKD. The CDR3 here is CAISTSPSGPGELFF. CDR3 in DNA: TGTGCCATCAGTACTTCCCCTAGCGGGCCCGGGGAGCTGTTTTTT.

The gene calls are TRBV6-5 and TRBJ2-7, with 7 nucleotides matching TRBD2. Germline V gene data show CDR1 as MNHEY and CDR2 as SVGAGI. Unmatched junction bases numbered 7, after V lost 2 bases and J lost 6 bases. This CDR3 is built from 14 residues. The chain's CDR3 is CASSYLAGDGEQYF. CDR3 sequence (DNA): TGTGCCAGCAGTTACCTGGCGGGAGATGGCGAGCAGTACTTC.

CDR3 bases: TGTGCCAGCAGTGATGGGGGGGCCCGGGGCTATGGCTACACCTTC. Protein product: CASSDGGARGYGYTF. This chain uses TRBV28 with TRBJ1-2; possibly TRBD1 for D (6 bases). The V gene's germline CDR1 is MDHEN and CDR2 SYDVKM. The V end lost 5 bases, the J end lost 4 bases, and 17 bases lay between the germline ends. This CDR3 is built from 15 residues.

In this sample, this clone turned up a few times. The rearrangement links TRBV4-2 to TRBJ2-1; TRBD1 aligns across 8 bases. The V segment lost 2 bases and the J segment 1 base; nucleotides outside the gene matches: 10. In germline, CDR1 is LGHNA, CDR2 YNFKEQ. The CDR3 is 18 residues long. CDR3 in amino acids: CASSQLPSGTGSYNEQFF. The CDR3 coding sequence is TGTGCCAGCAGCCAATTACCCTCCGGGACAGGTTCCTACAATGAGCAGTTCTTC.

This clone occurred a few times. The chain has TRBV7-9 and TRBJ2-7; TRBD1 might be the D (7 bases). The CDR3 is 13 amino acids. Trimming removed 4 bases at V and 4 bases at J, with 11 bases between. CDR1 and CDR2 (germline): SEHNR, FQNEAQ (reference sequence). The CDR3 DNA reads as TGTGCCAGCAGCTCAGGGGGGTCATACGAGCAGTACTTC. Encoded protein: CASSSGGSYEQYF. Supplemented by reference TRBV7-9 and TRBJ2-7, the full variable domain reads DTGVSQNPRHKITKRGQNVTFRCDPISEHNRLYWYRQTLGQGPEFLTYFQNEAQLEKSRLLSDRFSAERPKGSFSTLEIQRTEQGDSAMYLCASSSGGSYEQYFGPGTRLTVT.

The chain links TRBV5-1 to TRBJ1-3; possible D gene TRBD1, 5 bases. Germline lookup yields CDR1 SGHRS and CDR2 YFSETQ. V lost 0 bases and J lost 7, with 8 bases in between. There are 13 residues in the CDR3. In DNA form, the CDR3 reads TGCGCCAGCAGCTTGGCCCCAGGGAACACCATATATTTT. Translation gives CASSLAPGNTIYF.

The V gene is TRBV6-5, the J gene TRBJ2-7, with D maybe TRBD1 (5 bases). From germline, CDR1 is MNHEY and CDR2 SVGAGI. The length of the CDR3 is 14 residues. Trimming removed 7 bases from V and 2 bases from J, with 15 bases in between. Here the CDR3 DNA reads TGTGCCAGCACCCAGGGCCTAGGAGCCTACGAGCAGTACTTC. Translating it yields CASTQGLGAYEQYF.

This clone occurred a few times. The V call is TRBV6-1, the J call TRBJ2-7, with no clear D. In germline, CDR1 is MNHNS, CDR2 SASEGT. Deletions cut 0 bases from V and 5 bases from J, with 8 bases between. The CDR3 is made up of 13 amino acids. CDR3 sequence: CASSEAAVDEQYF. The CDR3 region has the DNA TGTGCCAGCAGTGAAGCGGCAGTCGACGAGCAGTACTTC.

This chain uses TRBV18 with TRBJ1-3, with no clear D. Per germline, CDR1 KGHSH and CDR2 LQKENI. The CDR3 extends over 16 amino acids. V was cut by 1 base and J by 0 bases, with 10 bases left in between. The CDR3 DNA is TGTGCCAGCTCACCACTTCGCGGCTCCTCTGGAAACACCATATATTTT. This gives the protein CASSPLRGSSGNTIYF. The entire variable domain, with the rest obtained from reference TRBV18 and TRBJ1-3, is as follows: NAGVMQNPRHLVRRRGQEARLRCSPMKGHSHVYWYRQLPEEGLKFMVYLQKENIIDESGMPKERFSAEFPKEGPSILRIQQVVRGDSAAYFCASSPLRGSSGNTIYFGEGSWLTVV.

This sequence joins TRBV6-5 and TRBJ1-2; 7 bases line up with TRBD1. The J segment lost 8 bases and the V segment lost 11 bases, leaving 8 bases of the junction unmatched. The CDR3 is 11 amino acids. The germline V gene encodes CDR1 MNHEY and CDR2 SVGAGI. This CDR3 reads CAVLTGVGYTF. CDR3 DNA: TGTGCCGTCCTAACAGGGGTAGGCTACACCTTC.

The rearrangement links TRBV28 to TRBJ2-1; 7 positions agree with TRBD1. The J segment lost 0 bases and the V segment lost 7 bases, leaving 3 bases of the junction unmatched. Germline CDR1 is MDHEN and CDR2 is SYDVKM. The CDR3 loop spans 14 amino acids. The CDR3 sequence is CASTPGGSYNEQFF. In DNA, the CDR3 is TGTGCCAGCACCCCAGGGGGCTCCTACAATGAGCAGTTCTTC.

The rearrangement links TRBV14 to TRBJ1-2; D gene unclear. Trimming pared 4 bases from V and 6 bases from J, leaving 15 bases between. The CDR3 runs to 14 residues. Germline values: CDR1 SGHDN, CDR2 FVKESK. The CDR3 loop reads CASSLADTLDGYTF. The DNA for the CDR3 is TGTGCCAGCAGCCTCGCGGATACCTTAGATGGCTACACCTTC.

CDR3 amino acids: CATSVGRLASYNEQFF. DNA of the CDR3: TGTGCCACCAGTGTTGGCAGACTAGCTTCTTACAATGAGCAGTTCTTC. The chain combines TRBV24-1 with TRBJ2-1; TRBD2 matches at 7 bases. V lost 5 bases and J lost 4; bases outside the gene matches: 10. The CDR3 has 16 amino acids. Germline CDR1 is KGHDR and CDR2 is SFDVKD.

The chain's CDR3 is CASSLPRGEQYF. CDR3 in DNA: TGTGCCAGCAGTTTACCCAGGGGTGAGCAGTACTTC. The chain combines TRBV28 with TRBJ2-7, with D perhaps matching TRBD1 (6 bases). The CDR3 has 12 residues. CDR1 MDHEN and CDR2 SYDVKM come from the germline V gene. The V gene lost 2 bases and the J gene lost 7 bases, with 9 bases spanning the gap.

The chain uses TRBV6-6 and TRBJ2-7, with a weak D call TRBD2 (6 bases). Germline V lookup: CDR1 MNHNY, CDR2 SVGAGI (reference sequence). V shed 2 bases and J shed 3 bases, with 8 bases lying between them. CDR3 length equals 13 residues. CDR3 residues: CASSYASDYEQYF. In nucleotides, the CDR3 is TGTGCCAGCAGTTACGCTAGCGACTACGAGCAGTACTTC.